A selection of T cell receptor beta chains follows, all from one sample in a study of Graves' ophthalmopathy and Graves' hyperthyroidism. MiXCR, run by TCRdb on the multiplex PCR reads, gives a single entry per CDR3 protein. The data show a few hundred thousand distinct CDR3 sequences, under 45% seen once. Material: peripheral blood or thyroid tissue (not recorded which). The source of these receptors is an adult man with Graves' hyperthyroidism. Each CDR3 is given with its conserved first and last residue. D genes are given only for firm matches. Size is omitted from some rows. Given values are once, few, many or a class for expanded clones.

-,TRBJ2-2,TRBV7-2,few,CASSSGHLNTGELFF,TGTGCCAGCAGCTCAGGACACCTGAACACCGGGGAGCTGTTTTTT
-,TRBJ2-2,TRBV4-2,-,CASSQAGVTGELFF,TGTGCCAGCAGCCAAGCAGGGGTCACCGGGGAGCTGTTTTTT
-,TRBJ1-1,TRBV10-3,many,CASSYEGPWNTEAFF,TGTGCCAGCAGTTACGAGGGTCCATGGAACACTGAAGCTTTCTTT
TRBD2,TRBJ2-7,TRBV29-1,-,CSAAGASGPHEQYF,TGCAGCGCAGCAGGGGCTAGCGGGCCCCACGAGCAGTACTTC
-,TRBJ2-7,TRBV12-3/TRBV12-4,many,CASSPTGRYEQYF,TGTGCCAGCAGTCCGACAGGCCGCTACGAGCAGTACTTC
-,TRBJ1-1,TRBV6-1,many,CASSENTEAFF,TGTGCCAGCAGTGAGAACACTGAAGCTTTCTTT
-,TRBJ1-4,TRBV29-1,-,CSVGSGRGEKLFF,TGCAGCGTGGGGAGCGGGAGAGGTGAAAAACTGTTTTTT
-,TRBJ2-7,TRBV7-6,many,CASSFDKNYEQYF,TGTGCCAGCAGCTTCGATAAGAACTACGAGCAGTACTTC
TRBD2,TRBJ2-2,TRBV7-9,-,CASSSRDYQTGELFF,TGTGCCAGCAGCTCGAGGGACTACCAGACCGGGGAGCTGTTTTTT
TRBD1,TRBJ2-7,TRBV2,-,CASSVRQGKFYNEQYF,TGTGCCAGCAGTGTCCGACAGGGGAAGTTCTACAATGAGCAGTACTTC
-,TRBJ2-5,TRBV20-1,-,CSARGVGESETQYF,TGCAGTGCTAGGGGGGTCGGGGAATCCGAGACCCAGTACTTC
-,TRBJ1-4,TRBV6-5,many,CASGRGAMEKLFF,TGTGCCAGCGGGAGAGGGGCCATGGAAAAACTGTTTTTT
-,TRBJ2-5,TRBV3-1,-,CASSQEGQPQETQYF,TGTGCCAGCAGCCAGGAGGGACAGCCCCAAGAGACCCAGTACTTC
-,TRBJ1-2,TRBV20-1,-,CSASSLGRVYGYTF,TGCAGTGCCAGCAGTTTAGGCAGGGTGTATGGCTACACCTTC
-,TRBJ2-7,TRBV5-8,many,CASSRGQGMYEQYF,TGTGCCAGCAGCCGGGGGCAGGGTATGTACGAGCAGTACTTC
TRBD2,TRBJ2-7,TRBV20-1,-,CSARDGTSGANEQYF,TGCAGTGCTAGAGATGGGACTAGCGGGGCCAATGAGCAGTACTTC
-,TRBJ2-6,TRBV6-1,few,CASSSIKGGANVLTF,TGTGCCAGCAGCTCAATCAAAGGGGGGGCCAACGTCCTGACTTTC
-,TRBJ1-3,TRBV5-1,-,CASSLVLGMGNTIYF,TGCGCCAGCAGCTTGGTGTTGGGCATGGGGAACACCATATATTTT
TRBD2,TRBJ2-5,TRBV20-1,many,CSATPRTSGSLQETQYF,TGCAGTGCCACCCCCAGGACTAGCGGGTCCTTACAGGAGACCCAGTACTTC
-,TRBJ1-6,TRBV12-3/TRBV12-4,many,CASSLGTSNSPLHF,TGTGCCAGCAGTTTAGGGACGTCTAATTCACCCCTCCACTTT
-,TRBJ1-5,TRBV10-3,-,CAISGVPGCQPQHF,TGTGCCATCAGTGGGGTCCCAGGGTGCCAGCCCCAGCATTTT
-,TRBJ2-5,TRBV24-1,many,CATSGETQETQYF,TGTGCCACCAGTGGTGAAACTCAAGAGACCCAGTACTTC
-,TRBJ2-7,TRBV14,many,CASSWGPNYEQYF,TGTGCCAGCAGCTGGGGACCGAACTACGAGCAGTACTTC
-,TRBJ2-7,TRBV29-1,many,CSVKTVLSSYEQYF,TGCAGCGTCAAGACTGTATTGAGCTCCTACGAGCAGTACTTC
-,TRBJ1-2,TRBV25-1,-,CASSGQSNGNTF,TGTGCCAGCAGTGGACAGTCCAATGGCAACACCTTC
-,TRBJ2-2,TRBV29-1,few,CSVEWTSRGTGELFF,TGCAGCGTTGAGTGGACCTCCCGGGGCACCGGGGAGCTGTTTTTT
TRBD1,TRBJ2-7,TRBV20-1,-,CSAIRQGASEQYF,TGCAGTGCCATCCGGCAGGGGGCTTCCGAGCAGTACTTC
-,TRBJ1-5,TRBV10-3,-,CAISEFQGGYSNQPQHF,TGTGCCATCAGTGAGTTTCAGGGTGGCTATAGCAATCAGCCCCAGCATTTT
-,TRBJ1-6,TRBV5-6,many,CASSLGPGWDSPLHF,TGTGCCAGCAGCTTGGGTCCGGGATGGGATTCACCCCTCCACTTT
-,TRBJ1-1,TRBV5-1,-,CASSFYICSAREWGDTEAFF,-
-,TRBJ2-5,TRBV12-3/TRBV12-4,many,CASTLLAGGQETQYF,TGTGCCAGCACCCTCCTTGCGGGTGGCCAGGAGACCCAGTACTTC
-,TRBJ2-7,TRBV12-3/TRBV12-4,-,CASSFGDYEQYF,TGTGCCAGCAGTTTTGGCGACTACGAGCAGTACTTC
-,TRBJ2-7,TRBV6-5,many,CASSLRHGGGEQYF,TGTGCCAGCAGTTTACGGCACGGAGGTGGCGAGCAGTACTTC
TRBD2,TRBJ2-7,TRBV20-1,many,CSARGTSGEEQYF,TGCAGTGCTAGGGGGACTAGCGGAGAAGAGCAGTACTTC
-,TRBJ2-2,TRBV7-8,-,CASSQDGGTYNTGELFF,TGTGCCAGCAGCCAAGATGGCGGGACTTATAACACCGGGGAGCTGTTTTTT
-,TRBJ1-5,TRBV19,many,CASSMWGKGSNQPQHF,TGTGCCAGTAGTATGTGGGGGAAGGGGAGCAATCAGCCCCAGCATTTT
TRBD1,TRBJ2-1,TRBV29-1,-,CSVVGRGQGTYNEQFF,TGCAGCGTTGTAGGTCGGGGACAGGGGACCTACAATGAGCAGTTCTTC